A few counts support the clone carrying this TCR beta chain. This record belongs to a study of blood T cell repertoires in COVID-19. Across the study: T cells, B-cell-depleted T cells, or PBMCs provided the cDNA or gDNA that served as material.

Recovered Cohort 3 donors showed two negative PCRs, clearance, or symptom resolution. Germline loops: CDR1 LGHNA, CDR2 YNFKEQ. Unmatched junction bases numbered 6, after V lost 1 base and J lost 4 bases. The CDR3 spans 16 residues. Study processing details: Estimation of nucleated cell counts relied on the amplification of reference gene primers. Sequenced by immunoSEQ multiplex PCR; TCRdb stores in-frame clones only, minus some. That table supplies the V and J calls and clone size; D and trimming were determined from the DNA. The top ten hold around 4.6% of the sample, which has roughly 320,000 clones, 80% to 90% seen once.

The genes are TRBV4-2 and TRBJ2-5; 10 bases agree with TRBD2. This TCR was recovered from a young man who had recovered from COVID-19. Sequencing was performed on PBMCs or T cells enriched from blood (not recorded which). The CDR3 loop reads CASSQAIAGGGETQYF. The CDR3 DNA is TGTGCCAGCAGCCAAGCGATAGCGGGGGGCGGAGAGACCCAGTACTTC.